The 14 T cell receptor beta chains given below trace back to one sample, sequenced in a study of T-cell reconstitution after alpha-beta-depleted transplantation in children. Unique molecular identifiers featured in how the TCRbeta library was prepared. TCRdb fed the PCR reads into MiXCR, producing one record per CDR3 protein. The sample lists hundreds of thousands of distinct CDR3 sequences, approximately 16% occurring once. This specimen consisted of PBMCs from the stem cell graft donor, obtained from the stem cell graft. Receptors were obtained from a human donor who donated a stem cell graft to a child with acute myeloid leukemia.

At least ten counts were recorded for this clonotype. The CDR3 coding sequence is TGTGCCAGCAGCCAACGTCGGGACAGTCTCGGGGAGACCCAGTACTTC. This translates into CASSQRRDSLGETQYF. This chain connects TRBV14 to TRBJ2-5; 7 bases match TRBD1. This CDR3 has 16 amino acids. Per the germline V gene, CDR1 is SGHDN and CDR2 is FVKESK. The ends lost 2 bases at V and 5 bases at J; junction bases unmatched: 11.

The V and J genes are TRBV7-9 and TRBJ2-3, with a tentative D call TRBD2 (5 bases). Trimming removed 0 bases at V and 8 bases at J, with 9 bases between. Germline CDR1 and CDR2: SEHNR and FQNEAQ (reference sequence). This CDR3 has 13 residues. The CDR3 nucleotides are TGTGCCAGCAGCTTAGCTCTAACTAGTACGCAGTATTTT. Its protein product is CASSLALTSTQYF.

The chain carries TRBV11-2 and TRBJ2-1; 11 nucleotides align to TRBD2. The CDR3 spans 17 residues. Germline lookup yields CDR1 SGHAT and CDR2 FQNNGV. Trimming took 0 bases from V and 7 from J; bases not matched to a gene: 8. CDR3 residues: CASSLEISGGARNEQFF. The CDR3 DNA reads TGTGCCAGCAGCTTAGAAATTAGCGGGGGGGCCCGGAATGAGCAGTTCTTC. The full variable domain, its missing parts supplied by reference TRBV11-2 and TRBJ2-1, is EAGVAQSPRYKIIEKRQSVAFWCNPISGHATLYWYQQILGQGPKLLIQFQNNGVVDDSQLPKDRFSAERLKGVDSTLKIQPAKLEDSAVYLCASSLEISGGARNEQFFGPGTRLTVL.

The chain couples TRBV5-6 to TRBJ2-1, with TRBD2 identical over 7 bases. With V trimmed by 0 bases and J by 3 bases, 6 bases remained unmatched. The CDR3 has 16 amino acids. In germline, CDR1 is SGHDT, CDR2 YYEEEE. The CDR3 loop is CASSLAFGLDYNEQFF. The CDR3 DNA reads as TGTGCCAGCAGCTTGGCATTTGGACTAGACTACAATGAGCAGTTCTTC.

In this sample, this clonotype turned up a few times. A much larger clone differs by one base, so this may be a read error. The CDR3 sequence is CASRVNTGELFF. The CDR3 bases are TGTGCCAGCAGGGTTAACACCGGGGAGCTGTTTTTT. The rearrangement links TRBV12-3 or TRBV12-4 to TRBJ2-2; D not resolved. This CDR3 has 12 residues. Trimming cost V 6 bases and J 2 bases, with 4 bases left between them.

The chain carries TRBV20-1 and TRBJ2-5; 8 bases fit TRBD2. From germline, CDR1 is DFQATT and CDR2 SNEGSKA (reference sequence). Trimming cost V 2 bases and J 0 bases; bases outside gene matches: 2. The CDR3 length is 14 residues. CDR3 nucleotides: TGCAGTGCTAGACCGGGGGGGAACCAAGAGACCCAGTACTTC. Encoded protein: CSARPGGNQETQYF.

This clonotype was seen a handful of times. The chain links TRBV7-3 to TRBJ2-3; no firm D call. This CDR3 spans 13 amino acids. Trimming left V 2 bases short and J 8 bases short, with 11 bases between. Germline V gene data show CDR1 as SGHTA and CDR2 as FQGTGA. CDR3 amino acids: CASSLGKDGTQYF. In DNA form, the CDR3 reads TGTGCCAGCAGCTTAGGGAAGGACGGTACGCAGTATTTT.

In DNA, the CDR3 is TGTGCCAGCAGTTCCCAACTAGCCCAAGAGACCCAGTACTTC. This sequence encodes CASSSQLAQETQYF. The chain recombines TRBV6-5 with TRBJ2-5; a weak D match, TRBD2 (6 bases). The germline V and J ends were trimmed by 4 bases and 1 base, with 10 bases remaining between them. The CDR3 loop spans 14 amino acids. The germline V gene encodes CDR1 MNHEY and CDR2 SVGAGI.

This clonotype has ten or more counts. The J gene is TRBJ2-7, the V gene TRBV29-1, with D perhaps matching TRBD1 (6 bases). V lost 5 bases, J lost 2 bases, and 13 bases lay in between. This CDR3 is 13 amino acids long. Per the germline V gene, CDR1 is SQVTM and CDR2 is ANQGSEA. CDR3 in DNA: TGCAGCGTTAGGAACAGGGAAACCTACGAGCAGTACTTC. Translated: CSVRNRETYEQYF.

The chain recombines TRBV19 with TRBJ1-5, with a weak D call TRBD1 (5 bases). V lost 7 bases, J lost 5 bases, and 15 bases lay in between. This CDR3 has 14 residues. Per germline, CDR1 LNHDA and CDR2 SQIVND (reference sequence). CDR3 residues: CASNTGPGHQPQHF. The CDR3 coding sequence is TGTGCCAGTAATACCGGCCCAGGGCATCAGCCCCAGCATTTT.

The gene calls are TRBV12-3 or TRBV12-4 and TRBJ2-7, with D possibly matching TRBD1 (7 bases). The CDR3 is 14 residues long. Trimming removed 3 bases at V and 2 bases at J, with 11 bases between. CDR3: CASSFQGGTYEQYF. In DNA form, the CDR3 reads TGTGCCAGCAGTTTCCAGGGGGGTACCTACGAGCAGTACTTC.

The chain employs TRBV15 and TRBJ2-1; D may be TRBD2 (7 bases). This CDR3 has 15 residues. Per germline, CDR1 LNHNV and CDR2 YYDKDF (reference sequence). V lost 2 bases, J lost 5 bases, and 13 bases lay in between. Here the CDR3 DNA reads TGTGCCACCAGCAGACCGGGGGGCCGAGACAATGAGCAGTTCTTC. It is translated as CATSRPGGRDNEQFF.

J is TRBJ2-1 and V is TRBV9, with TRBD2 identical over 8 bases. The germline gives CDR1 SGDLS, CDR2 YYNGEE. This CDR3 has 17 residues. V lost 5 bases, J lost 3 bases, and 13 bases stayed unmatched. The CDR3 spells CASSLAPGGAGYNEQFF. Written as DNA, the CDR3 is TGTGCCAGCAGTTTAGCTCCCGGGGGGGCTGGCTACAATGAGCAGTTCTTC.

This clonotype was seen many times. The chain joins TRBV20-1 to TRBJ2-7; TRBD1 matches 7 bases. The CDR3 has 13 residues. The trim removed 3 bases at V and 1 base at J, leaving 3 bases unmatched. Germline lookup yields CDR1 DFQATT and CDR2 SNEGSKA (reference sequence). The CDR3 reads CSARADRSYEQYV. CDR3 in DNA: TGCAGTGCTAGGGCGGACAGGTCCTACGAGCAGTACGTC.